These T cell receptor beta chains were read from a single sample in a study of T cells after posttransplantation cyclophosphamide. The protocol was immunoSEQ multiplex PCR, while the TCRdb copy is restricted to in-frame clones and leaves out a portion. The data show some 64,000 clones, 90% to 95% seen once. The source material was PBMCs. These receptors originate from a woman in her twenties or thirties in good health and a related stem cell transplant donor. Both conserved end residues are part of each CDR3. D genes are given only for firm matches. Some rows have no size entry. The others give once, few or many, or a class for an expanded clone.

>TRBJ1-2|TRBV5-6|TRBD1|NA
TGTGCCAGCAGCCCTGTTAACAGGGGATACCTCTATGGCTACACCTTC
CASSPVNRGYLYGYTF
>TRBJ2-3|TRBV7-2|NA|few
TGTGCCAGCAGTTACGAAAACAGGGGCACAGATACGCAGTATTTT
CASSYENRGTDTQYF
>TRBJ2-3|TRBV7-3|TRBD2|NA
TGTGCCAGCAGCCCGCTAGCGGGGGGGAGCACAGATACGCAGTATTTT
CASSPLAGGSTDTQYF
>TRBJ1-2|TRBV10-3|NA|NA
TGTGCCATCAGTGAAAAGCAGGGACCCAACTATGGCTACACCTTC
CAISEKQGPNYGYTF
>TRBJ1-5|TRBV10-3|NA|NA
TGTGCCATCAGTGACACTGCGAGGGCTCAGCCCCAGCATTTT
CAISDTARAQPQHF
>TRBJ1-1|TRBV29-1|NA|NA
TGCAGCGTAAGCCCTAGGGTTTCTGAAGCTTTCTTT
CSVSPRVSEAFF
>TRBJ2-5|TRBV7-9|TRBD1|NA
TGTGCCAGCAGCCTCCGGACAGGGGTTGAGACCCAGTACTTC
CASSLRTGVETQYF
>TRBJ1-3|TRBV4-2|NA|NA
TGTGCCAGCAGCCAAGACAGGGGAGGAGGAAACACCATATATTTT
CASSQDRGGGNTIYF
>TRBJ1-2|TRBV19|TRBD1|NA
TGTGCCAGTAGTAACCCCCTAGGACAGGGTTACTATGGCTACACCTTC
CASSNPLGQGYYGYTF
>TRBJ1-4|TRBV4-1|NA|NA
TGCGCCAGCAGCCAAGACCCCCGTGAAAAACTGTTTTTT
CASSQDPREKLFF
>TRBJ2-7|TRBV11-2|TRBD1|NA
TGTGCCAGCAGCACCGGGACAGGTCCCCTAGAGCAGTACTTC
CASSTGTGPLEQYF
>TRBJ2-7|TRBV5-8|TRBD1|NA
TGTGCCAGCAGCTTGGGGGGGACAGGGTTGGACGAGCAGTACTTC
CASSLGGTGLDEQYF
>TRBJ2-3|TRBV7-7|NA|NA
TGTGCCAGCAGCTTAGGGGCGACAGACGGTACGCAGTATTTT
CASSLGATDGTQYF
>TRBJ1-1|TRBV4-1|NA|NA
TGCGCCAGCAGGGGGCAGAAGAACACTGAAGCTTTCTTT
CASRGQKNTEAFF
>TRBJ1-1|TRBV11-2|NA|once
TGTGCCAGCAGCTTAGCCCGGTCGGGGGCCACTGAAGCTTTCTTT
CASSLARSGATEAFF
>TRBJ2-3|TRBV4-3|TRBD2|NA
TGCGCCAGCAGTCAAGGGCTAGCGGGGGGGGCAGATACGCAGTATTTT
CASSQGLAGGADTQYF
>TRBJ2-3|TRBV6-6|NA|once
TGTGCCAGTAGGGGTAGGGGGTCGAGCACAGATACGCAGTATTTT
CASRGRGSSTDTQYF
>TRBJ2-3|TRBV15|NA|NA
TGTGCCACCAGCTCACGCACAGTGCCCGGTGGTACGCAGTATTTT
CATSSRTVPGGTQYF
>TRBJ2-2|TRBV5-4|TRBD2|NA
TGTGCCAGCAGCCCGTTAGCGGGGGGTGGCACCGGGGAGCTGTTTTTT
CASSPLAGGGTGELFF
>TRBJ2-1|TRBV7-9|NA|NA
TGTGCCAGCAGCTTAGCGAGCGGGGACAACAATGAGCAGTTCTTC
CASSLASGDNNEQFF
>TRBJ1-5|TRBV28|TRBD1|NA
TGTGCCAGCAGTTTTATCTCCGGGGGACAGGGGTTTTTGGGGCCCCAGCATTTT
CASSFISGGQGFLGPQHF
>TRBJ2-2|TRBV5-4|NA|NA
TGTGCCAGCAGCTTGGGGCTATCGGGCACCGGGGAGCTGTTTTTT
CASSLGLSGTGELFF
>TRBJ2-5|TRBV11-2|NA|NA
TGTGCCAGCAGCCCTGGGAGGCAGCGGTGGATCGAGACCCAGTACTTC
CASSPGRQRWIETQYF
>TRBJ2-3|TRBV2|NA|NA
TGTGCCAGCAGTGAAACGTCGGGCACAGATACGCAGTATTTT
CASSETSGTDTQYF
>TRBJ1-4|TRBV28|NA|NA
TGTGCCAGCAGTTTAGCTGGTTGGGCGACTAATGAAAAACTGTTTTTT
CASSLAGWATNEKLFF
>TRBJ1-1|TRBV7-9|NA|few
TGTGCCAGCAGCTCCCACTCACGGAACACTGAAGCTTTCTTT
CASSSHSRNTEAFF
>TRBJ2-3|TRBV19|TRBD1|NA
TGTGCCAGTAGGGAAACGGGACAGGTCTTGCATACGCAGTATTTT
CASRETGQVLHTQYF
>TRBJ1-1|TRBV14|NA|few
TGTGCCAGCAGCCAAGGCTGGGAGGGGAGCACTGAAGCTTTCTTT
CASSQGWEGSTEAFF
>TRBJ2-3|TRBV10-1|TRBD2|few
TGCGCCAGCAGTGAAGGGCGGGGGGGCACAGATACGCAGTATTTT
CASSEGRGGTDTQYF
>TRBJ2-3|TRBV10-3|NA|NA
TGTGCCATCAGTGAGTCCGAGGGGGGGCCGAATACGCAGTATTTT
CAISESEGGPNTQYF
>TRBJ1-2|TRBV2|NA|NA
TGTGCCAGCAGTGCGGCTAGAAGGGTACCAAACTATGGCTACACCTTC
CASSAARRVPNYGYTF
>TRBJ2-7|TRBV30|NA|NA
TGTGCCTGGAGTGTACTCGGATCAACCTACGAGCAGTACTTC
CAWSVLGSTYEQYF
>TRBJ2-1|TRBV5-1|TRBD2|NA
TGCGCCAGCACAGCGGGGGGCTCCCACAATGAGCAGTTCTTC
CASTAGGSHNEQFF
>TRBJ1-6|TRBV16|TRBD1|NA
TGTGCCAGCAGCCAATTCAGGGGGACAGGGGGCCCCTATAATTCACCCCTCCACTTT
CASSQFRGTGGPYNSPLHF
>TRBJ2-2|TRBV7-6|TRBD1|NA
TGTGCCAGCAGCCCAAGGACAGGATTTGACGGGGAGCTGTTTTTT
CASSPRTGFDGELFF
>TRBJ1-1|TRBV7-2|NA|few
TGTGCCAGCAGCTACAGATTCATGAACACTGAAGCTTTCTTT
CASSYRFMNTEAFF
>TRBJ1-2|TRBV7-2|TRBD1|NA
TGTGCCAGCAGCAGGGACAGAGTGGACTATGGCTACACCTTC
CASSRDRVDYGYTF
>TRBJ1-1|TRBV29-1|NA|NA
TGCAGCGTTGGTGGCAGAGCGAACACTGAAGCTTTCTTT
CSVGGRANTEAFF
>TRBJ2-2|TRBV27|NA|NA
TGTGCCAGCAGTTTTAGGACCCCAAACACCGGGGAGCTGTTTTTT
CASSFRTPNTGELFF
>TRBJ2-7|TRBV4-2|NA|NA
TGTGCCAGCAGCCAGACAGGTCCCCTCGACGAGCAGTACTTC
CASSQTGPLDEQYF
>TRBJ2-7|TRBV4-1|NA|NA
TGCGCCAGCAGCCAAGACGGCTACGAGCAGTACTTC
CASSQDGYEQYF
>TRBJ2-1|TRBV10-3|TRBD2|NA
TGTGCCATCCGCAAGGAACGGGGGGGAAACAATGAGCAGTTCTTC
CAIRKERGGNNEQFF
>TRBJ1-1|TRBV10-3|TRBD1|NA
TGTGCCATCACCCGGGACAGGGGGATTACTGAAGCTTTCTTT
CAITRDRGITEAFF
>TRBJ1-4|TRBV18|TRBD1|NA
TGTGCCAGCTCCCTCGGGACAGAGCACGAAAAACTGTTTTTT
CASSLGTEHEKLFF
>TRBJ2-2|TRBV14|TRBD2|NA
TGTGCCAGCAGCCAAGCGACTAGCGGGGCCACGAACACCGGGGAGCTGTTTTTT
CASSQATSGATNTGELFF
>TRBJ2-2|TRBV25-1|NA|few
TGTGCCAGCAGTGTCGGGATCATCGGGGAGCTGTTTTTT
CASSVGIIGELFF
>TRBJ1-2|TRBV12-2|NA|once
TGTGCAAGTCGCTTGGACAGCTCGATAACATATAACTATGGCTACACCTTC
CASRLDSSITYNYGYTF
>TRBJ1-1|TRBV4-2|NA|NA
TGTGCCAGCAGCCCAACCAAAGGGGAGACTGAAGCTTTCTTT
CASSPTKGETEAFF
>TRBJ1-6|TRBV27|TRBD1|NA
TGTGCCAGCAGAAAAATCGTGGGACAGGGCCTTGGACCCCTCCACTTT
CASRKIVGQGLGPLHF
>TRBJ1-2|TRBV5-6|NA|NA
TGTGCCAGCAGCTTGTGGGAAGCGGGGAACTATGGCTACACCTTC
CASSLWEAGNYGYTF
>TRBJ1-4|TRBV4-2|NA|NA
TGTGCCAGCAGCCAAGATCATTCGGGGACACCGGCTGAAAAACTGTTTTTT
CASSQDHSGTPAEKLFF
>TRBJ1-5|TRBV6-1|TRBD1|NA
TGTGCCAGCACCTGGACAGGGGGTAGCAATCAGCCCCAGCATTTT
CASTWTGGSNQPQHF
>TRBJ1-1|TRBV2|NA|NA
TGTGCCAGCATCACAGACAAGAACACTGAAGCTTTCTTT
CASITDKNTEAFF
>TRBJ2-5|TRBV19|TRBD2|NA
TGTGCCAGTAGGAGGACTAGCGGGTTGGAGACCCAGTACTTC
CASRRTSGLETQYF
>TRBJ1-5|TRBV13|NA|NA
TGTGCCAGCAGCAGAAGGGGGGAGGAGGGTAATCAGCCCCAGCATTTT
CASSRRGEEGNQPQHF
>TRBJ1-2|TRBV5-6|NA|NA
TGTGCCAGCAGTCCTCCCGGGCGCAGGGGTTATGGCTACACCTTC
CASSPPGRRGYGYTF
>TRBJ1-2|TRBV5-5|TRBD1|NA
TGTGCCAGCAGCTTGGGGATAGGGACAGGGGGATCTGGCTACACCTTC
CASSLGIGTGGSGYTF
>TRBJ2-1|TRBV15|NA|NA
TGTGCCACCCCATTACCATACTCCCCTAACAATGAGCAGTTCTTC
CATPLPYSPNNEQFF
>TRBJ2-7|TRBV5-1|NA|NA
TGCGCCAGCAGCCTCCCCCAGGGCCCTACCTACGAGCAGTACTTC
CASSLPQGPTYEQYF
>TRBJ1-2|TRBV5-1|TRBD1|few
TGCGCCAGCAGCAGAGACAGGGCGGAAGGCTACACCTTC
CASSRDRAEGYTF